This TCR beta chain comes out of a study of identical twins. Study-wide findings and caveats: A lower insertion count was a feature of abundant cord blood beta clonotypes, with no such feature in memory repertoires. For out-of-frame beta sequences, excess twin sharing was weaker.

Details on this clonotype: What it binds is unknown.

TCRdb called the 5' RACE reads again in MiXCR, with one record for every CDR3 protein. The sample carries around 490,000 distinct CDR3 sequences, roughly 15% recorded once. CDR3 length: 15 residues. The junction had 9 bases not matched to a gene; V was cut back by 5 bases and J by 8 bases. Germline loops: CDR1 KGHSH, CDR2 LQKENI. This sample also appeared in a second study, on yellow fever vaccine responses in identical twins.

The V call is TRBV18, the J call TRBJ2-1; 10 bases align to TRBD2. The sample consisted of CD4+ T cells sorted from blood. The receptor was derived from a woman aged 18 to 35 in good health. As DNA, the CDR3 is TGTGCCAGCTCATCTCTAGCGGGAGAAGTGGATGAGCAGTTCTTC. Translated, it gives CASSSLAGEVDEQFF.